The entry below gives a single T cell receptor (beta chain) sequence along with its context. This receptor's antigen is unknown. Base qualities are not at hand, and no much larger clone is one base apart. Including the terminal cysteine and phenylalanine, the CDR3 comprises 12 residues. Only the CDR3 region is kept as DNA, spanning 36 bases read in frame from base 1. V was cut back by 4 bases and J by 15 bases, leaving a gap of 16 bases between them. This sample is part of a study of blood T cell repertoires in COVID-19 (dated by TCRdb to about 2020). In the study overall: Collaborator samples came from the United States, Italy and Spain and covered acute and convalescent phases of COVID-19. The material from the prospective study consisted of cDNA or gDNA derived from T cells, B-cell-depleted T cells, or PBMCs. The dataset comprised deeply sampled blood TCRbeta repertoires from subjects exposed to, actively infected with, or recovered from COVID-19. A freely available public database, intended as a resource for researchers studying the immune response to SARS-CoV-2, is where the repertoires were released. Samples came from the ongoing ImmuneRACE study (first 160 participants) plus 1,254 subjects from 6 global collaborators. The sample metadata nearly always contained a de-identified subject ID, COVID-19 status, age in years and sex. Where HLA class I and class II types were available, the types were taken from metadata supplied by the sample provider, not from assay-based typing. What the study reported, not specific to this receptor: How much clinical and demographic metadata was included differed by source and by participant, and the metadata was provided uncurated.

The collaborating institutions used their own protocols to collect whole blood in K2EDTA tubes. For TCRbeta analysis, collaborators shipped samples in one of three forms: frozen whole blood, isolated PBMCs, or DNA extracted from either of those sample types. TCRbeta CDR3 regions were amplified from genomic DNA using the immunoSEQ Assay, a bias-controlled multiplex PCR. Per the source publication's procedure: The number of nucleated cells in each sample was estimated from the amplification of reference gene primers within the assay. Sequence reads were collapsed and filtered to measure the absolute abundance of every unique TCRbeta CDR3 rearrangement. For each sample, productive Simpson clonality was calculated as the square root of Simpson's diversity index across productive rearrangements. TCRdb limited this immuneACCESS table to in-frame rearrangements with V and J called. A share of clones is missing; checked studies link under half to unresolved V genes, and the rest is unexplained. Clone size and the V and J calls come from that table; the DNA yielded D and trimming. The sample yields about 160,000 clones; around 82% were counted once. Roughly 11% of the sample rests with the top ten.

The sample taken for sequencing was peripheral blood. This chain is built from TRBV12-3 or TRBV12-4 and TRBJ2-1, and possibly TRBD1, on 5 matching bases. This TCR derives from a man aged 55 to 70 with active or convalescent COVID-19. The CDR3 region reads CASSWGPEKAFF. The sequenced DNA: TGTGCCAGCAGTTGGGGCCCCGAGAAAGCGTTCTTC.